This entry lists 14 T cell receptor beta chains sequenced from one sample in a study of beta chain features in type 1 diabetes. Broader study findings: When Type 1 diabetes patients were examined, their TCRB CDR3s proved moderately but significantly shorter in all four CD4+ subsets.

Sequencing targeted expressed TCRB transcripts, as all isolated RNA had been reverse transcribed. Method: immunoSEQ multiplex PCR; TCRdb's copy keeps in-frame clones and lacks some. The top ten clones hold over 0.01% of a sample with approximately 250,000 clones, approximately 24% of them seen once. Their antigens remain unidentified. The sequenced sample consisted of naive CD4+ T cells from blood. These TCRs come from a woman aged 25 to 39 with type 1 diabetes.

CDR3 nucleotides: TGTGCCAGCAGCTCACAGGGCCGTAATGAAAAACTGTTTTTT. This translates into CASSSQGRNEKLFF. This chain links TRBV5-4 with TRBJ1-4; D is possibly TRBD1 (6 bases). CDR1 is SGHNT, CDR2 YYREEE, per germline (reference sequence). Trimming removed 3 bases at V and 4 bases at J, with 10 bases between. The CDR3 contains 14 residues.

This sequence joins TRBV11-2 and TRBJ2-1, with 11 positions matching TRBD2. CDR1 is SGHAT and CDR2 is FQNNGV in the germline V gene. With V trimmed by 6 bases and J by 8 bases, 9 bases remained unmatched. This CDR3 comprises 15 residues. Written as DNA, the CDR3 is TGTGCCAGCAGTTTTAGCGGGAGGGCAAGCCATGAGCAGTTCTTC. Protein product: CASSFSGRASHEQFF.

This chain links TRBV28 with TRBJ2-6, with TRBD1 matching 7 bases. The CDR3 runs to 17 residues. Looked up from germline, CDR1 is MDHEN and CDR2 is SYDVKM. V shed 5 bases and J 2 bases; nucleotides not matched to a gene: 9. The CDR3 DNA reads as TGTGCCAGCAGTCCCAGACAGGGTGTCACTGGGGCCAACGTCCTGACTTTC. The encoded protein is CASSPRQGVTGANVLTF.

In this sample, this clone turned up a few times. The identical CDR3 is also encoded by other nucleotide sequences in the sample. The chain recombines TRBV29-1 with TRBJ2-5; TRBD1 might be the D (6 bases). The ends were cut back, 3 bases at V and 2 bases at J, with 7 bases in the middle. Germline V lookup: CDR1 SQVTM, CDR2 ANQGSEA. The CDR3 extends over 12 amino acids. CDR3 region: CSVDRGQETQYF. The DNA of the CDR3 is TGCAGCGTTGACAGGGGTCAAGAGACCCAGTACTTC.

This clone appeared a single time. The chain has TRBV2 and TRBJ2-7; 8 nucleotides align to TRBD2. The J segment lost 3 bases and the V segment lost 8 bases, leaving 3 bases of the junction unmatched. This CDR3 has 12 amino acids. Germline loops: CDR1 SNHLY, CDR2 FYNNEI. The CDR3 reads CASAAGGYEQYF. In DNA, the CDR3 is TGTGCCAGCGCGGCGGGGGGCTACGAGCAGTACTTC.

The chain has TRBV7-2 and TRBJ1-5; D is undetermined. Germline V CDR1 and CDR2: SGHTA, FQGNSA. Trimming stripped 1 base from V and 2 bases from J, with 6 bases between. CDR3 length: 14 amino acids. CDR3: CASSLVSGNQPQHF. CDR3 sequence (DNA): TGTGCCAGCAGCTTAGTATCAGGCAATCAGCCCCAGCATTTT.

This sequence joins TRBV29-1 and TRBJ1-2; tentatively, D is TRBD1 (6 bases). The CDR3 runs to 13 residues. Germline V lookup: CDR1 SQVTM, CDR2 ANQGSEA. V lost 4 bases and J lost 4, with 13 bases in between. For the CDR3, the DNA is TGCAGCGTTGGGACAGTAAGAGGCTATGGCTACACCTTC. This translates into CSVGTVRGYGYTF. Full variable domain (remainder filled in from reference TRBV29-1 and TRBJ1-2): SAVISQKPSRDICQRGTSLTIQCQVDSQVTMMFWYRQQPGQSLTLIATANQGSEATYESGFVIDKFPISRPNLTFSTLTVSNMSPEDSSIYLCSVGTVRGYGYTFGSGTRLTVV.

A remark on this clone: Distinct nucleotide sequences in the sample also encode this CDR3. The chain has TRBV30 and TRBJ2-2, with TRBD2 matching over 8 bases. This CDR3 has 14 amino acids. Germline V lookup: CDR1 GTSNPN, CDR2 SVGIG (reference sequence). Losses at the gene ends were 3 bases for V and 5 bases for J; bases not matched to a gene: 5. For the CDR3, the DNA is TGTGCCTGGAGACCAGCGGGGGCGACCGGGGAGCTGTTTTTT. This sequence encodes CAWRPAGATGELFF. Full variable domain (outside the CDR3, taken from reference TRBV30 and TRBJ2-2): SQTIHQWPATLVQPVGSPLSLECTVEGTSNPNLYWYRQAAGRGLQLLFYSVGIGQISSEVPQNLSASRPQDRQFILSSKKLLLSDSGFYLCAWRPAGATGELFFGEGSRLTVL.

The V call is TRBV6-5, the J call TRBJ1-1; D is uncertain. Per the germline V gene, CDR1 is MNHEY and CDR2 is SVGAGI. This CDR3 spans 13 amino acids. V was shortened by 2 bases and J by 6 bases, with 10 bases between the two germline ends. In nucleotides, the CDR3 is TGTGCCAGCAGTTACCGGGGTGAGGCTGAAGCTTTCTTT. It is translated as CASSYRGEAEAFF.

The CDR3 sequence is CASSETLSSYNEQFF. The CDR3 DNA reads as TGTGCCAGCAGTGAGACTCTCAGCTCCTACAATGAGCAGTTCTTC. The rearrangement links TRBV2 to TRBJ2-1; D is unclear. Germline values: CDR1 SNHLY, CDR2 FYNNEI. V gave up 3 bases and J gave up 0 bases, with 9 bases separating them. CDR3 length: 15 residues.

The V gene is TRBV29-1, the J gene TRBJ1-5, with 7 bases that match TRBD1. The trim removed 4 bases at V and 3 bases at J, leaving 6 bases unmatched. This CDR3 is built from 14 residues. Germline CDR1 SQVTM, CDR2 ANQGSEA. This chain's CDR3 is CSVGTGAFNQPQHF. DNA of the CDR3: TGCAGCGTTGGGACAGGAGCTTTCAATCAGCCCCAGCATTTT.

V is TRBV7-2 and J is TRBJ2-5, with 7 bases aligning to TRBD2. The germline gives CDR1 SGHTA, CDR2 FQGNSA. The CDR3 consists of 15 residues. The ends lost 6 bases at V and 3 bases at J; junction bases unmatched: 10. CDR3 residues: CASRQAGPTKETQYF. Written as DNA, the CDR3 is TGTGCCAGCAGACAAGCGGGGCCGACTAAAGAGACCCAGTACTTC. The full variable domain, rest sourced from reference TRBV7-2 and TRBJ2-5, is GAGVSQSPSNKVTEKGKDVELRCDPISGHTALYWYRQSLGQGLEFLIYFQGNSAPDKSGLPSDRFSAERTGGSVSTLTIQRTQQEDSAVYLCASRQAGPTKETQYFGPGTRLLVL.

The chain has TRBV28 and TRBJ2-7; 9 bases are shared with TRBD1. This CDR3 is 14 amino acids long. Germline values: CDR1 MDHEN, CDR2 SYDVKM. V lost 6 bases to trimming and J lost 0 bases; unmatched junction nucleotides: 3. The CDR3 loop reads CASRKQGASYEQYF. The DNA of the CDR3 is TGTGCCAGCAGAAAACAGGGGGCCTCCTACGAGCAGTACTTC.

This clone was seen a handful of times. Here the CDR3 DNA reads TGCGCCAGCAGCCAAGAGGAGGGGCCCTATGGCTACACCTTC. Amino acids: CASSQEEGPYGYTF. The chain employs TRBV4-1 and TRBJ1-2; possible D gene TRBD1, 5 bases. The germline V and J ends were trimmed by 0 bases and 4 bases, with 9 bases remaining between them. Germline V gene data show CDR1 as MGHRA and CDR2 as YSYEKL. The CDR3 contains 14 residues.